These 2 T cell receptor beta chains were sequenced from one sample in a study of T cells in Graves' hyperthyroidism and ophthalmopathy. Researchers took RNA transcripts and amplified the TCR beta CDR3 regions from them. RT-PCR in the first round (using the HTBI primer set) targeted the TCR CDR3. MiXCR, run by TCRdb on the multiplex PCR reads, gives a single entry per CDR3 protein. The repertoire holds hundreds of thousands of distinct CDR3 sequences, around 20% seen once, with roughly 47% in the top ten. Sequencing was done on a sample of blood. All receptors come from a man between 35 and 55 years old with Graves' ophthalmopathy.

V gene TRBV4-3 combines with J gene TRBJ2-1; possibly TRBD2 for D (7 bases). The germline gives CDR1 LGHNA, CDR2 YSLEER. V was cut by 3 bases and J by 4 bases, with 19 bases left in between. The length of the CDR3 is 17 residues. The CDR3 region has the DNA TGCGCCAGCAGCCACAAATACCCGGGGGGCTTTTACAATGAGCAGTTCTTC. Amino acid sequence: CASSHKYPGGFYNEQFF.

This chain uses TRBV7-8 with TRBJ2-2, with a tentative D call TRBD1 (6 bases). V was pared by 5 bases and J by 3 bases, with 16 bases between. This CDR3 region has 16 residues. Germline CDR1 SGHVS, CDR2 FQNEAQ. The CDR3 DNA follows: TGTGCCAGCAGCCAGCCTGGGGGCTTCGACACCGGGGAGCTGTTTTTT. Residues: CASSQPGGFDTGELFF.